These T cell receptor beta chains were read from a single sample in a study of blood T cell repertoires in COVID-19. Libraries were prepared by immunoSEQ multiplex PCR; TCRdb keeps only in-frame clonotypes and omits some of them. The table has about 77,000 clones, roughly 80% seen once. The sequenced sample consisted of peripheral blood. These receptors were obtained from a woman in her sixties or seventies with acute or convalescent COVID-19. CDR3s include the opening cysteine and the closing phenylalanine or tryptophan. A D gene is named only where the DNA matches it firmly. Clone sizes are given selectively: once, few, many, or a class where the clone is expanded.

D gene	V gene	clone size	J gene	CDR3 protein	CDR3 DNA
TRBD2	TRBV12-5	once	TRBJ2-5	CASGLVLASGEETQYF	TGTGCTAGTGGTTTGGTTTTGGCTAGCGGGGAAGAGACCCAGTACTTC
NA	TRBV7-2	once	TRBJ1-2	CASSLGGGLLSSFTF	TGTGCCAGCAGCTTAGGAGGGGGTCTACTCTCTTCTTTCACCTTC
NA	TRBV5-5	NA	TRBJ1-5	CASSLSIRDSRNQPQHF	TGTGCCAGCAGCTTGTCCATACGAGACAGTCGCAATCAGCCCCAGCATTTT
NA	TRBV27	few	TRBJ2-7	CASSWGGGPREQYF	TGTGCCAGCAGTTGGGGCGGGGGCCCCCGCGAGCAGTACTTC
NA	TRBV29-1	once	TRBJ1-2	CSVVRMGGQGYGYTF	TGCAGCGTTGTTCGGATGGGCGGTCAGGGCTATGGCTACACCTTC
TRBD2	TRBV4-2	NA	TRBJ2-3	CASSQDSSSGGDTQYF	TGTGCCAGCAGCCAAGATTCCTCGTCGGGGGGGGATACGCAGTATTTT
NA	TRBV24-1	NA	TRBJ1-1	CATSDDRYTEAFF	TGTGCCACCAGTGATGACAGATACACTGAAGCTTTCTTT
NA	TRBV4-1	few	TRBJ2-2	CASSQISVTGELFF	TGCGCCAGCAGCCAAATTTCGGTCACCGGGGAGCTGTTTTTT
TRBD2	TRBV4-3	NA	TRBJ2-5	CASSQNAHELAGGRQETQYF	TGCGCCAGCAGCCAAAATGCCCATGAACTAGCGGGGGGGCGACAAGAGACCCAGTACTTC
NA	TRBV9	once	TRBJ2-1	CASSGRAGNEQFF	TGTGCCAGCAGCGGTCGGGCGGGAAATGAGCAGTTCTTC
TRBD1	TRBV9	NA	TRBJ1-1	CASSVVGGQAEAFF	TGTGCCAGCAGCGTAGTGGGGGGACAGGCCGAAGCTTTCTTT
NA	TRBV4-3	NA	TRBJ1-2	CASSQGVDRSANYGYTF	TGCGCCAGCAGCCAAGGGGTTGACAGGTCAGCTAACTATGGCTACACCTTC
TRBD1	TRBV6-5	NA	TRBJ2-5	CASSSGQGRGETQYF	TGTGCCAGCAGTAGTGGACAGGGGCGGGGAGAGACCCAGTACTTC
TRBD1	TRBV14	few	TRBJ1-2	CASSQGAGTGDGYTF	TGTGCCAGCAGCCAAGGGGCCGGGACAGGGGATGGCTACACCTTC
TRBD1	TRBV4-3	NA	TRBJ1-2	CASSPKGDSFYGYTF	TGCGCCAGCAGCCCCAAAGGGGACAGTTTCTATGGCTACACCTTC
NA	TRBV5-1	NA	TRBJ1-1	CASGSEEGTEAFF	TGCGCCAGCGGCAGTGAGGAGGGCACTGAAGCTTTCTTT
NA	TRBV10-3	NA	TRBJ1-1	CAISELGGTEAFF	TGTGCCATCAGTGAGCTAGGGGGCACTGAAGCTTTCTTT
TRBD1	TRBV5-1	NA	TRBJ1-2	CASSQGQNYGYTF	TGCGCCAGCAGCCAGGGACAGAACTATGGCTACACCTTC
TRBD2	TRBV2	NA	TRBJ2-1	CAGTSGENEQFF	TGTGCCGGGACTAGCGGGGAGAATGAGCAGTTCTTC
TRBD1	TRBV29-1	NA	TRBJ1-4	CSVYRGGDEKLFF	TGCAGCGTCTACAGGGGTGGGGATGAAAAACTGTTTTTT
TRBD1	TRBV12-5	NA	TRBJ2-5	CASGVGTGGVGETQYF	TGTGCTAGTGGTGTGGGGACAGGGGGAGTCGGGGAGACCCAGTACTTC
TRBD1	TRBV29-1	NA	TRBJ2-7	CSVEDRGRGRRQYF	TGCAGCGTTGAAGATCGAGGCAGGGGGCGTAGGCAGTACTTC
TRBD1	TRBV27	NA	TRBJ1-2	CASSLSIEGAGYGYTF	TGTGCCAGCAGTTTATCGATTGAGGGGGCTGGCTATGGCTACACCTTC
TRBD1	TRBV4-1	NA	TRBJ2-2	CASSQKVLAGTGEGGELFF	TGCGCCAGCAGCCAAAAAGTGCTGGCCGGGACAGGGGAGGGCGGGGAGCTGTTTTTT